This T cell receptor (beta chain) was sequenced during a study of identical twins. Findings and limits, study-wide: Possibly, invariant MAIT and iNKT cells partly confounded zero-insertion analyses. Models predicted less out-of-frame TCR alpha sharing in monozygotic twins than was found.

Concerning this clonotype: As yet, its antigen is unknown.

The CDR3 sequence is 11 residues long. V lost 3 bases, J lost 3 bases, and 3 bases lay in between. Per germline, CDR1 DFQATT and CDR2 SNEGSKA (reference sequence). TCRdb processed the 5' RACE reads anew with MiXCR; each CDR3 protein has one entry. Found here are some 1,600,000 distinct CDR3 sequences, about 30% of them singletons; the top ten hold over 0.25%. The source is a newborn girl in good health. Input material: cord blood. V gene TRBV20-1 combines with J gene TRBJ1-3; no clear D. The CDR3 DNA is TGCAGTGCTAGCTTTGGAAACACCATATATTTT. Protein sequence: CSASFGNTIYF.